Following are 15 T cell receptor beta chains from one sample sequenced in a study of T cell responses to AZD1222 COVID-19 vaccine. TCRdb's table, derived via immunoSEQ multiplex PCR, lists solely in-frame clones and lacks some. The data show 100,000 to 150,000 clones, around 90% seen once. The sample consisted of peripheral blood, taken 28 days after the second AZD1222 dose. These TCRs come from an adult who received the AZD1222 COVID-19 vaccine.

This clone was picked up a small number of times. The rearrangement links TRBV24-1 to TRBJ1-5, with a possible D match to TRBD1 (5 bases). Deletions cut 9 bases from V and 2 bases from J, with 10 bases between. Germline V lookup: CDR1 KGHDR, CDR2 SFDVKD. The CDR3 consists of 13 residues. CDR3 nucleotides: TGTGCCACCGTGGGGGATCGCAATCAGCCCCAGCATTTT. Its protein is CATVGDRNQPQHF.

This chain joins TRBV7-9 and TRBJ1-1; the D is unclear. V shed 4 bases and J shed 4 bases, with 13 bases lying between them. The germline CDR1 and CDR2 sequences are SEHNR and FQNEAQ (reference sequence). CDR3 length: 14 residues. CDR3 nucleotides: TGTGCCAGCAGCTCCTCTGGGTCTCTCACTGAAGCTTTCTTT. Residues: CASSSSGSLTEAFF.

The chain links TRBV27 to TRBJ2-7; weak D call: TRBD1 (5 bases). The CDR3 consists of 16 residues. V lost 0 bases to trimming and J lost 3 bases, with 15 bases between them. Germline lookup yields CDR1 MNHEY and CDR2 SMNVEV (reference sequence). This CDR3 is CASSLSYRGRGYEQYF. The CDR3 DNA reads TGTGCCAGCAGTTTATCGTATAGGGGAAGGGGCTACGAGCAGTACTTC.

This clone was counted a single time. V usage is TRBV2 and J usage is TRBJ1-5; 8 nucleotides match TRBD1. Germline CDR1 SNHLY, CDR2 FYNNEI. The CDR3 is 15 residues long. V lost 5 bases, J lost 2 bases, and 5 bases stayed unmatched. CDR3 protein: CASSQMGQGNQPQHF. Written as DNA, the CDR3 is TGTGCCAGCAGTCAGATGGGACAGGGCAATCAGCCCCAGCATTTT.

This clone has just a few counts. The chain has TRBV12-3 or TRBV12-4 and TRBJ1-1; D remains ambiguous. Trimming shortened V by 4 bases and J by 7 bases, and 7 bases separated the two germline ends. The CDR3 sequence is 11 residues long. CDR3 DNA sequence: TGTGCCAGCAGTTCTCGCAGTGAAGCTTTCTTT. Translation gives CASSSRSEAFF.

The chain carries TRBV6-6 and TRBJ2-7; TRBD2 matches 10 bases. From germline, CDR1 is MNHNY and CDR2 SVGAGI (reference sequence). Trimming at V came to 6 bases and at J to 5 bases, leaving 13 bases not matched to a gene. CDR3 length equals 16 residues. In nucleotides, the CDR3 is TGTGCCAGCAGCCCTCCTCCGGCTAGCGGGGGCCACGAGCAGTACTTC. Encoded protein: CASSPPPASGGHEQYF.

This chain connects TRBV19 to TRBJ1-1; 11 nucleotides match TRBD1. J lost 4 bases, V lost 1 base, and 5 bases had no gene match. The V gene's germline CDR1 is LNHDA and CDR2 SQIVND (reference sequence). The CDR3 runs 16 residues. CDR3 DNA sequence: TGTGCCAGTAGTATAGGCGGGACAGGGGGGCGCACTGAAGCTTTCTTT. It translates to CASSIGGTGGRTEAFF.

This rearrangement joins TRBV12-3 or TRBV12-4 to TRBJ2-5; D is possibly TRBD1 (6 bases). The V and J ends lost 2 bases and 4 bases respectively, with 8 bases between them. This CDR3 spans 13 amino acids. The CDR3 DNA reads as TGTGCCAGCAGTTTACGGACAGCAGAGACCCAGTACTTC. Translated: CASSLRTAETQYF.

This chain links TRBV7-2 with TRBJ1-1; no reliable D call. This CDR3 spans 13 amino acids. V gave up 1 base and J gave up 6 bases, with 9 bases separating them. Per the germline V gene, CDR1 is SGHTA and CDR2 is FQGNSA. The CDR3 bases are TGTGCCAGCAGCTTAGGAACAATCGCTGAAGCTTTCTTT. This gives the protein CASSLGTIAEAFF.

The CDR3 here is CASSIGDRAYGYTF. CDR3 nucleotide sequence: TGTGCCAGTAGTATAGGGGACAGGGCCTATGGCTACACCTTC. The V call is TRBV19, the J call TRBJ1-2, with 9 positions matching TRBD1. Germline V gives CDR1 LNHDA, CDR2 SQIVND (reference sequence). Trimming at V came to 1 base and at J to 4 bases, leaving 1 base not matched to a gene. This CDR3 comprises 14 residues.

The chain is built from TRBV27 and TRBJ1-1; TRBD1 might be the D (6 bases). V was trimmed by 8 bases and J by 4 bases, leaving 14 bases between them. CDR3 length equals 13 residues. Per the germline V gene, CDR1 is MNHEY and CDR2 is SMNVEV (reference sequence). The CDR3 DNA reads as TGTGCCAGCGGCGAAACAGGGATCACTGAAGCTTTCTTT. It yields the protein CASGETGITEAFF.

The chain is built from TRBV20-1 and TRBJ1-2, with D unresolved. The germline gives CDR1 DFQATT, CDR2 SNEGSKA (reference sequence). The CDR3 consists of 13 residues. Trimming shortened V by 3 bases and J by 4 bases, and 12 bases separated the two germline ends. The CDR3 sequence is CSASGLGSYGYTF. The CDR3 nucleotides are TGCAGTGCTAGTGGCCTGGGGAGCTATGGCTACACCTTC.

This clone was observed once. The rearrangement uses TRBV4-1 and TRBJ2-1, with D uncertain. Between the trimmed V and J ends, which lost 6 bases and 4 bases, there was a span of 19 bases. Per the germline V gene, CDR1 is MGHRA and CDR2 is YSYEKL. This CDR3 is built from 16 residues. CDR3 DNA: TGCGCCAGCAGAACGGGCCACACTCCTGAATACAATGAGCAGTTCTTC. As protein: CASRTGHTPEYNEQFF.

This sequence joins TRBV2 and TRBJ1-4; D remains unclear. The CDR3 contains 11 residues. The germline CDR1 and CDR2 sequences are SNHLY and FYNNEI. With 5 bases removed from V and 10 bases from J, the gap between germline ends came to 8 bases. The CDR3 bases are TGTGCCAGCAGTACCAGCGGAAAACTGTTTTTT. It specifies CASSTSGKLFF. Drawing the rest from reference TRBV2 and TRBJ1-4, the complete variable domain is EPEVTQTPSHQVTQMGQEVILRCVPISNHLYFYWYRQILGQKVEFLVSFYNNEISEKSEIFDDQFSVERPDGSNFTLKIRSTKLEDSAMYFCASSTSGKLFFGSGTQLSVL.

The chain recombines TRBV2 with TRBJ1-1; TRBD1 agrees at 7 bases. V shed 2 bases and J 0 bases; nucleotides not matched to a gene: 12. CDR1 and CDR2 from the germline V gene are SNHLY and FYNNEI. CDR3 length: 18 amino acids. This CDR3 reads CASSEPRDSDIMNTEAFF. DNA for the CDR3: TGTGCCAGCAGTGAACCCCGGGACAGTGATATTATGAACACTGAAGCTTTCTTT.